This T cell receptor beta chain was obtained from a study of shared clonotypes between healthy human individuals. Findings of the study overall: The expectation was that sequencing depth would affect clonotype sharing among donors. In general, naive subsets displayed greater estimated richness than memory subsets did.

The naive CD8 fraction comprised CD45RO-negative cells positively selected for CCR7 and excluded terminally differentiated effector memory CD45RA+ cells. Method: immunoSEQ multiplex PCR; TCRdb's copy keeps in-frame clones and lacks some. In the table there are 550,000 to 750,000 clones, 95% to 96% of which are singletons. The CDR3 extends over 15 amino acids. Germline V gene lookup returns CDR1 SGDLS and CDR2 YYNGEE. J was trimmed by 1 base and V by 5 bases; bases with no gene match: 6. Comment on this clone: Its antigen is unknown.

The receptor comes from a woman younger than 45 in good health. The chain recombines TRBV9 with TRBJ2-4, with TRBD1 identical over 7 bases. The material sequenced was naive CD8+ T cells sorted from blood. Here the CDR3 reads CASSRTGAAKNIQYF. The CDR3 DNA reads TGTGCCAGCAGTCGAACAGGGGCGGCCAAAAACATTCAGTACTTC.